This T cell receptor beta chain is drawn from a study of identical twins. Whole-study results and caveats: Model-predicted out-of-frame TCR alpha sharing fell below observed values in monozygotic twins. Invariant T cells like MAIT and iNKT could partly confound the zero-insertion analyses.

TCRdb itself ran the 5' RACE reads through MiXCR, one entry per CDR3 protein. This sample carries 1.5 million to 2 million distinct CDR3 sequences, about 30% of them seen once, and the ten largest clones take about 0.27%. This clonotype has only a few counts. What it recognizes is unknown. This CDR3 comprises 13 residues. V lost 7 bases to trimming and J lost 5 bases, with 15 bases between them. From germline, CDR1 is LNHDA and CDR2 SQIVND (reference sequence). The chain couples TRBV19 to TRBJ2-7, with a possible D match to TRBD1 (5 bases). The sample taken for sequencing was cord blood. This clonotype originated in a newborn girl in good health. The CDR3 DNA is TGTGCCAGTACCTCAGGGAATGGCGACGAGCAGTACTTC. Its translation is CASTSGNGDEQYF.